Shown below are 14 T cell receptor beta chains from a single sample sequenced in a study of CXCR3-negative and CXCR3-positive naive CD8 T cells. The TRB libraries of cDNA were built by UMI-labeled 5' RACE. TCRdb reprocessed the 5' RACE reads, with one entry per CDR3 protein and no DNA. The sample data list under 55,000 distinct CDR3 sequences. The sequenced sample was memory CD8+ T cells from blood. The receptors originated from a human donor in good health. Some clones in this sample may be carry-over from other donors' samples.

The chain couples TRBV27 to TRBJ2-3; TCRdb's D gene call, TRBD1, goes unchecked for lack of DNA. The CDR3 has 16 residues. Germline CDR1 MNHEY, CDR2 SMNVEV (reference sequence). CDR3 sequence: CASSSRGQGYADGQYF.

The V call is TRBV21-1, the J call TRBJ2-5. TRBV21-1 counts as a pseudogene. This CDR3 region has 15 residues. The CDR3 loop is CASSPIWGIQETQYF.

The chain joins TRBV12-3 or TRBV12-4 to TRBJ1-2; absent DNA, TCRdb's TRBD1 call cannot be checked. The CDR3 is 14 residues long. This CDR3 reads CASSQGAFFFGYAF.

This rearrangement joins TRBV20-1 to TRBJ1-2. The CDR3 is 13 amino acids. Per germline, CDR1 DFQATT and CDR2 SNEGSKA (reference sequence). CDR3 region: CSASLSNNYGYTF.

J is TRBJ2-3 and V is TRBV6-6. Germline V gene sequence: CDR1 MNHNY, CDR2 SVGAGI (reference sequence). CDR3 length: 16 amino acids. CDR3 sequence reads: CASSYPGHDTTDTQYF.

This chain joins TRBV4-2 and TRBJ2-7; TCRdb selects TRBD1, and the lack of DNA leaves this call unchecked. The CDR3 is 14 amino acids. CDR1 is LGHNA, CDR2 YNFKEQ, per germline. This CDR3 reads CASSQDQGSYEQYF.

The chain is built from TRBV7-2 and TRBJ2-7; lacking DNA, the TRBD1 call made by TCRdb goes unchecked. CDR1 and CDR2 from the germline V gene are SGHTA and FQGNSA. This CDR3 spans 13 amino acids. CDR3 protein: CASSFREAYEQYF.

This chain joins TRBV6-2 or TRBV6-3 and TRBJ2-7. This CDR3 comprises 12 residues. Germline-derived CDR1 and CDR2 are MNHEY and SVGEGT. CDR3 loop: CASSLDRYEQYF.

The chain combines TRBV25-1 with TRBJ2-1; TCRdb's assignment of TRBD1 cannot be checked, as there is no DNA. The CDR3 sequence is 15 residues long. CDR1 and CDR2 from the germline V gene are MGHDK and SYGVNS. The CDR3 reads CASSEGQGAENEQFF.

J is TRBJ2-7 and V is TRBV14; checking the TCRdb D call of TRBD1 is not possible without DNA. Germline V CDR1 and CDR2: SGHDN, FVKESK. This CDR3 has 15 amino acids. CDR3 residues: CASSQYGGRTYEQYF.

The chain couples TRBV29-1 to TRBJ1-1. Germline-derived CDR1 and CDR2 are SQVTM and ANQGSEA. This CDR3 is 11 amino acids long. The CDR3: CSVEENTEAFF.

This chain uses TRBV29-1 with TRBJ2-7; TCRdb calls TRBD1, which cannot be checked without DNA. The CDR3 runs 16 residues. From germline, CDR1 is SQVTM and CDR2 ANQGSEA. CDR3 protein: CSVEIRLGQRLYEQYF.

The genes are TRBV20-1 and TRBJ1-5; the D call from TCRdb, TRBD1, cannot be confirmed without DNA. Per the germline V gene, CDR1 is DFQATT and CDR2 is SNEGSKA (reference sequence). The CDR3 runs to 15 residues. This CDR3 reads CSAKKQGGESQPQHF.

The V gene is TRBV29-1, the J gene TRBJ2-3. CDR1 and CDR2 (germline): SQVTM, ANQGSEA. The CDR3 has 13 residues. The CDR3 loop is CSVEDWDTDTQYF.